The source of this TCR beta chain is a study of identical twins. This clonotype has only a few counts. The antigen is undetermined. Findings and caveats of the study: Cord blood beta clonotypes present at high abundance carried fewer insertions; no such pattern appeared in memory repertoires.

Trimming removed 4 bases from V and 1 base from J, with 20 bases in between. The germline CDR1 and CDR2 sequences are SGDLS and YYNGEE. The CDR3 sequence is 17 residues long. TCRdb called the 5' RACE reads again in MiXCR, with one record for every CDR3 protein. The sample gives about 250,000 distinct CDR3 sequences, 6% to 8.5% of which show up once; around 5.4% is in the top ten. In addition, the sample was reused for a study of yellow fever vaccine responses in identical twins.

The TCR sequence derives from a woman aged 18-29 years in good health. This chain links TRBV9 with TRBJ1-2, with a tentative D call TRBD1 (6 bases). Sequencing input: CD8+ T cells sorted from blood. The CDR3 bases are TGTGCCAGCAGCCCTTTCCGAGGACAGTTAAGTAACTATGGCTACACCTTC. Translated, it gives CASSPFRGQLSNYGYTF.